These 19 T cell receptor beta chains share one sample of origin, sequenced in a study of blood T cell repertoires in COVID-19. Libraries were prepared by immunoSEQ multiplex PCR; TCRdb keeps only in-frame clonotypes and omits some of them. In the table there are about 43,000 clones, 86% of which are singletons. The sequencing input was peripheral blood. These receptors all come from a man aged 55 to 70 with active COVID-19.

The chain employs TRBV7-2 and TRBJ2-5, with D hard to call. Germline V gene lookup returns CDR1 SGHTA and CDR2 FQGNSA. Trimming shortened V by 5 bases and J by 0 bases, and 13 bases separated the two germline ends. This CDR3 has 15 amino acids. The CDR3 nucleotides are TGTGCCAGCAGCGCAAACTCGGGTCACCAAGAGACCCAGTACTTC. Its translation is CASSANSGHQETQYF.

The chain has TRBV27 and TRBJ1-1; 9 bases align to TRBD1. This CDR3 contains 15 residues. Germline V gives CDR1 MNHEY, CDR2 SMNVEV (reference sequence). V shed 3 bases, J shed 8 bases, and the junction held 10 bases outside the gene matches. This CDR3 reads CASSFNGQGIGEAFF. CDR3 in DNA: TGTGCCAGCAGTTTTAACGGACAGGGGATCGGCGAAGCTTTCTTT.

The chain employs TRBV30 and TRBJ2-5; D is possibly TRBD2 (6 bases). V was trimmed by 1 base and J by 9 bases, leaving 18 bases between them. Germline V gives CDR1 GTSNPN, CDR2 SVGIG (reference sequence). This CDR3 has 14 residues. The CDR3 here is CAWSGARGPGAQYF. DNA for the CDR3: TGTGCCTGGAGTGGGGCTAGGGGACCGGGGGCCCAGTACTTC.

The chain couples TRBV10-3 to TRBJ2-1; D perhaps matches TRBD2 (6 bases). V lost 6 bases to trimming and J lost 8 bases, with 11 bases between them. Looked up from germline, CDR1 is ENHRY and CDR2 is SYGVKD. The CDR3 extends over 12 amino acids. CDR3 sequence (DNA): TGTGCCATCAGCCGGGGGTTAGATGAGCAGTTCTTC. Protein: CAISRGLDEQFF.

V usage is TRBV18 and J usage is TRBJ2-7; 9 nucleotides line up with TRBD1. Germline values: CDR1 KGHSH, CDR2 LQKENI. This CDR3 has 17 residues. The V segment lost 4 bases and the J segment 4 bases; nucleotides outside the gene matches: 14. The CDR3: CASSRPTPGQGVYEQYF. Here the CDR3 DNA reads TGTGCCAGCTCACGCCCCACCCCGGGACAGGGAGTATACGAGCAGTACTTC.

The CDR3 DNA follows: TGTGCCAGCAGCGCCACTAGCGGGAGGACAGATACGCAGTATTTT. The encoded protein is CASSATSGRTDTQYF. The chain couples TRBV2 to TRBJ2-3; TRBD2 aligns across 12 bases. V lost 6 bases and J lost 3; bases outside the gene matches: 4. The CDR3 loop spans 15 amino acids. The germline CDR1 and CDR2 sequences are SNHLY and FYNNEI.

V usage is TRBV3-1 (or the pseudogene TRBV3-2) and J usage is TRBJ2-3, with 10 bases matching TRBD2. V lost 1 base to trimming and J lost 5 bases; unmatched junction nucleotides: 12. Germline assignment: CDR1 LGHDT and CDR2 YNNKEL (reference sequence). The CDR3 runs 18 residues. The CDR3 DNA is TGTGCCAGCAGCCAAGTGGCCGCTCTAGCGGGAGACAGAGATACGCAGTATTTT. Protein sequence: CASSQVAALAGDRDTQYF.

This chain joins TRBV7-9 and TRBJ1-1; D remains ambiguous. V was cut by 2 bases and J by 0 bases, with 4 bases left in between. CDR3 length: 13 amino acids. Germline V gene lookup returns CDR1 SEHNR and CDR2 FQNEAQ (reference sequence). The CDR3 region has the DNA TGTGCCAGCAGCTTAAGCATGAACACTGAAGCTTTCTTT. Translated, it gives CASSLSMNTEAFF.

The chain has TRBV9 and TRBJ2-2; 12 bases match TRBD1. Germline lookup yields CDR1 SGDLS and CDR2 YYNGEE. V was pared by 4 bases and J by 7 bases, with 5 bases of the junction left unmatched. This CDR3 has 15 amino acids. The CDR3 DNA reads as TGTGCCAGCAGCTTGGGACAGGGGGCAATCGGGGAGCTGTTTTTT. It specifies CASSLGQGAIGELFF.

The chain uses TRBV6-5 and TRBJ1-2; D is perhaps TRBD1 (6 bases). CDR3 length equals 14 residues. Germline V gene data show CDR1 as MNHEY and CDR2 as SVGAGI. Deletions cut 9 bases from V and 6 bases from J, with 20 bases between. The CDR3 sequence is CASALRWGRDGYTF. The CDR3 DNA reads TGTGCCAGTGCCTTAAGGTGGGGGCGCGATGGCTACACCTTC.

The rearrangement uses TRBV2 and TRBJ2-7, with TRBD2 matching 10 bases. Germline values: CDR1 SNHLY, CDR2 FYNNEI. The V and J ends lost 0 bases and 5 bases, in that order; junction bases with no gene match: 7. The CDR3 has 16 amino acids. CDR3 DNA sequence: TGTGCCAGCAGTGAAGCGCTCCTAGCGGGAGAACACGAGCAGTACTTC. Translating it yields CASSEALLAGEHEQYF.

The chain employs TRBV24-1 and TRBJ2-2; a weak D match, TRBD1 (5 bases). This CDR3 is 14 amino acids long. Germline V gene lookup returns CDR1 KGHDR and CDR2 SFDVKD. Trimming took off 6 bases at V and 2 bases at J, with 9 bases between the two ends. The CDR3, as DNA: TGTGCCACCAGTCCAGGACAAAACACCGGGGAGCTGTTTTTT. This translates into CATSPGQNTGELFF.

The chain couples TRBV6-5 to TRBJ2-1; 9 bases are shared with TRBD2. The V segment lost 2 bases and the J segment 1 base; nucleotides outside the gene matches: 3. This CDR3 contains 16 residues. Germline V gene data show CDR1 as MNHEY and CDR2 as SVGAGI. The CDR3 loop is CASSYTGLASYNEQFF. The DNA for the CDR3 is TGTGCCAGCAGTTACACCGGACTAGCGTCCTACAATGAGCAGTTCTTC.

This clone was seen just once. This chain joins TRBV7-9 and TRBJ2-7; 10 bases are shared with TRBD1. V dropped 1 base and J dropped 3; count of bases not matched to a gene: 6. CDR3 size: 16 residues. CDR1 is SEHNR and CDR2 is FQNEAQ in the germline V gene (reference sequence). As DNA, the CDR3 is TGTGCCAGCAGCTTAGTGGGGACAGGGGCCCACTACGAGCAGTACTTC. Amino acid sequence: CASSLVGTGAHYEQYF.

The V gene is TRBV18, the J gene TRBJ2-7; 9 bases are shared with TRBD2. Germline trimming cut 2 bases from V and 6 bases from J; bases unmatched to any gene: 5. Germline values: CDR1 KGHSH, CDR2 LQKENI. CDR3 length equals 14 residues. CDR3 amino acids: CASSPRREGREQYF. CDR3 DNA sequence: TGTGCCAGCTCACCAAGGCGGGAGGGCCGCGAGCAGTACTTC.

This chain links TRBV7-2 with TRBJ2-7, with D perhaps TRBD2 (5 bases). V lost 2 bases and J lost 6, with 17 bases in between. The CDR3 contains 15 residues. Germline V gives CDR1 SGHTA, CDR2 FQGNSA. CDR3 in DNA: TGTGCCAGCAGCTTAACCTTGCACGAGGGTTCCGAGCAGTACTTC. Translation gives CASSLTLHEGSEQYF.

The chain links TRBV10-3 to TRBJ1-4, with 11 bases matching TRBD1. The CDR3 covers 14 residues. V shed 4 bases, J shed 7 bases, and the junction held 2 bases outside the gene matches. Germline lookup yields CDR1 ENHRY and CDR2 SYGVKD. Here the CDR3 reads CAISAGTGGEKLFF. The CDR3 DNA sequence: TGTGCCATCAGTGCCGGGACAGGGGGTGAAAAACTGTTTTTT.

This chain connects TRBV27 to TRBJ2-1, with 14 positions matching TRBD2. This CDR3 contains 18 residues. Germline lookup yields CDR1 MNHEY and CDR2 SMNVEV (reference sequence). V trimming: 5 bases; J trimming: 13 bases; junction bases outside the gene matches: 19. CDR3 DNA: TGTGCCAGCAGTCCGGGACTAGCGGGAGTAGGTCGTTCGTACAGTCAGTTCTTC. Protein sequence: CASSPGLAGVGRSYSQFF.

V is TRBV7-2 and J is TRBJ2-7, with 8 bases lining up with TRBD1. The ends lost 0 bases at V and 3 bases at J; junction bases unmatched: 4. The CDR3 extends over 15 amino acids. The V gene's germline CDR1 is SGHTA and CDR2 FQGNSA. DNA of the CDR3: TGTGCCAGCAGCTTAGCCGGGACAGGTAACTACGAGCAGTACTTC. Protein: CASSLAGTGNYEQYF. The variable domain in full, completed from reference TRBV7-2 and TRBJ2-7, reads GAGVSQSPSNKVTEKGKDVELRCDPISGHTALYWYRQSLGQGLEFLIYFQGNSAPDKSGLPSDRFSAERTGGSVSTLTIQRTQQEDSAVYLCASSLAGTGNYEQYFGPGTRLTVT.